Each of the 26 T cell receptor beta chains below was sequenced from the same sample in a study of T cell repertoires in cytomegalovirus infection. Using its own MiXCR run on the reads, TCRdb lists one record per CDR3 protein. The sample lists about 310,000 distinct CDR3 sequences, roughly 25% seen once, with about 14% in the top ten. Their antigen targets remain unknown. The starting material was cultured PBMCs, obtained from culture after CMV antigen stimulation. The receptors here all came from a human donor in good health (CMV status not recorded). Some clones in this sample may be carry-over from other donors' samples.

This clonotype showed up just a few times. V and J are TRBV4-3 and TRBJ2-7, with 9 bases lining up with TRBD2. The germline V gene has CDR1 LGHNA and CDR2 YSLEER. The trim removed 4 bases at V and 2 bases at J, leaving 3 bases unmatched. The CDR3 contains 14 residues. The CDR3 loop is CASSPRLAAYEQYV. The CDR3, as DNA: TGCGCCAGCAGCCCGCGACTAGCGGCCTACGAGCAGTACGTC.

The V gene is TRBV7-9, the J gene TRBJ2-7, with a possible D match to TRBD1 (5 bases). Per the germline V gene, CDR1 is SEHNR and CDR2 is FQNEAQ (reference sequence). The V gene lost 6 bases and the J gene lost 4 bases, with 22 bases spanning the gap. The length of the CDR3 is 16 residues. The CDR3 loop reads CASRPPGSHSPYEQYF. The DNA for the CDR3 is TGTGCCAGCAGACCTCCAGGGTCTCACAGCCCATACGAGCAGTACTTC.

This clonotype was seen ten or more times. The chain carries TRBV6-2 or TRBV6-3 and TRBJ2-5; 11 bases are a match to TRBD2. The germline CDR1 and CDR2 sequences are MNHEY and SVGEGT. The junction had 6 bases not matched to a gene; V was cut back by 6 bases and J by 3 bases. The CDR3 runs to 15 residues. The CDR3 DNA reads TGTGCCAGCAGCTCCCGACTAGCGGGAAAAGAGACCCAGTACTTC. Its translation: CASSSRLAGKETQYF.

CDR3 nucleotides: TGCAGTGCTATCCCGGGACTAGCGGATTACAATGAGCAGTTCTTC. Protein product: CSAIPGLADYNEQFF. The chain combines TRBV20-1 with TRBJ2-1, with TRBD2 matching 11 bases. V shed 4 bases and J 4 bases; nucleotides not matched to a gene: 6. The CDR3 sequence is 15 residues long. Germline V gene lookup returns CDR1 DFQATT and CDR2 SNEGSKA (reference sequence).

Only a few counts were recorded for this clonotype. The chain employs TRBV19 and TRBJ1-1, with D tentatively TRBD1 (6 bases). This CDR3 has 13 residues. The V and J ends lost 10 bases and 6 bases respectively, with 18 bases between them. CDR1 and CDR2 from the germline V gene are LNHDA and SQIVND (reference sequence). In nucleotides, the CDR3 is TGTGCCACCCAAGGGGGGACGGAAGCTGAAGCTTTCTTT. This gives the protein CATQGGTEAEAFF.

This clonotype appeared many times. The chain links TRBV7-2 to TRBJ1-1, with 8 bases matching TRBD1. J lost 5 bases, V lost 4 bases, and 9 bases had no gene match. Germline V CDR1 and CDR2: SGHTA, FQGNSA. The CDR3 length is 15 residues. The CDR3 sequence: CASSSSGQGLTEAFF. The CDR3 nucleotides read TGTGCCAGCAGCTCGTCAGGACAGGGCCTTACTGAAGCTTTCTTT.

V and J are TRBV20-1 and TRBJ1-4; possibly TRBD1 for D (6 bases). V was shortened by 6 bases and J by 5 bases, with 13 bases between the two germline ends. Germline CDR1 DFQATT, CDR2 SNEGSKA (reference sequence). This CDR3 comprises 13 residues. The CDR3, as DNA: TGCAGTGCCCAGGACAGCCCGAATGAAAAACTGTTTTTT. Protein: CSAQDSPNEKLFF.

This clonotype was observed a handful of times. The chain is built from TRBV5-5 and TRBJ1-2; D unresolved. Germline CDR1 is SGHKS and CDR2 is YYEKEE (reference sequence). This CDR3 has 13 residues. V dropped 0 bases and J dropped 4 bases, with 7 bases sitting between them. Here the CDR3 reads CASSLELSYGYTF. CDR3 in DNA: TGTGCCAGCAGCTTGGAACTCTCCTATGGCTACACCTTC. Variable domain in full (rest from reference TRBV5-5 and TRBJ1-2): DAGVTQSPTHLIKTRGQQVTLRCSPISGHKSVSWYQQVLGQGPQFIFQYYEKEERGRGNFPDRFSARQFPNYSSELNVNALLLGDSALYLCASSLELSYGYTFGSGTRLTVV.

The V gene is TRBV6-1, the J gene TRBJ1-2; D is possibly TRBD1 (6 bases). V was pared by 6 bases and J by 5 bases, with 13 bases between. CDR1 is MNHNS and CDR2 is SASEGT in the germline V gene. The CDR3 runs 13 residues. CDR3 sequence: CASRLQGGYGYTF. The CDR3, as DNA: TGTGCCAGCAGACTACAGGGTGGATATGGCTACACCTTC.

The table lists this clonotype with many counts. V gene TRBV7-2 combines with J gene TRBJ2-3; D might be TRBD1 (6 bases). The CDR3 sequence is 13 residues long. V was pared by 1 base and J by 11 bases, with 13 bases between. Germline CDR1 and CDR2: SGHTA and FQGNSA. Here the CDR3 reads CASSLGGLALQYF. The CDR3, as DNA: TGTGCCAGCAGCTTAGGGGGGCTAGCACTGCAGTATTTT. The variable domain in full, with the rest retrieved from reference TRBV7-2 and TRBJ2-3, is GAGVSQSPSNKVTEKGKDVELRCDPISGHTALYWYRQSLGQGLEFLIYFQGNSAPDKSGLPSDRFSAERTGGSVSTLTIQRTQQEDSAVYLCASSLGGLALQYFGPGTRLTVL.

This clonotype was picked up a small number of times. The CDR3 is CASSYRGRAGEQYV. Written as DNA, the CDR3 is TGTGCCAGCAGCTACCGCGGGAGGGCCGGGGAGCAGTACGTC. The chain combines TRBV7-2 with TRBJ2-7; TRBD2 agrees at 9 bases. CDR1 is SGHTA and CDR2 is FQGNSA in the germline V gene. V trimming: 4 bases; J trimming: 7 bases; junction bases outside the gene matches: 8. The CDR3 consists of 14 residues.

This clonotype was counted only a few times. The chain carries TRBV4-1 and TRBJ1-4; D remains unclear. Germline V gene data show CDR1 as MGHRA and CDR2 as YSYEKL. V lost 0 bases and J lost 5, with 7 bases in between. The CDR3 runs 14 residues. This CDR3 is CASSQDGDNEKLFF. CDR3 nucleotides: TGCGCCAGCAGCCAAGATGGAGACAATGAAAAACTGTTTTTT.

The chain joins TRBV5-4 to TRBJ1-4; 10 positions agree with TRBD1. This CDR3 region has 14 residues. Trimming removed 4 bases from V and 8 bases from J; junction bases left unmatched: 5. Germline-derived CDR1 and CDR2 are SGHNT and YYREEE (reference sequence). The CDR3 spells CASSRQGAAEKLFF. CDR3 in DNA: TGTGCCAGCAGCCGACAGGGGGCCGCGGAAAAACTGTTTTTT.

The chain has TRBV7-9 and TRBJ2-2; D is ambiguous. The germline V and J ends were trimmed by 1 base and 6 bases, with 9 bases remaining between them. Germline lookup yields CDR1 SEHNR and CDR2 FQNEAQ (reference sequence). The CDR3 contains 14 residues. The CDR3 sequence is CASSLEVPSGELFF. CDR3 nucleotide sequence: TGTGCCAGCAGCTTAGAAGTTCCATCCGGGGAGCTGTTTTTT. The whole variable domain, remainder taken from reference TRBV7-9 and TRBJ2-2, is DTGVSQNPRHKITKRGQNVTFRCDPISEHNRLYWYRQTLGQGPEFLTYFQNEAQLEKSRLLSDRFSAERPKGSFSTLEIQRTEQGDSAMYLCASSLEVPSGELFFGEGSRLTVL.

The J gene is TRBJ2-7, the V gene TRBV7-3; D is unresolved. The V end lost 8 bases, the J end lost 0 bases, and 17 bases lay between the germline ends. Germline V gene data show CDR1 as SGHTA and CDR2 as FQGTGA. This CDR3 spans 15 amino acids. The CDR3 nucleotides read TGTGCCAGCCTTCCGGACCCAACTCTCTCCTACGAGCAGTACTTC. It specifies CASLPDPTLSYEQYF.

The table lists this clonotype with a few counts. This chain's CDR3 is CASSSAGGINTEAFF. The CDR3 nucleotides read TGTGCCAGCAGTTCCGCAGGGGGCATCAACACTGAAGCTTTCTTT. J is TRBJ1-1 and V is TRBV28; 8 bases agree with TRBD1. CDR3 size: 15 residues. J gave up 2 bases and V 4 bases, and 6 bases lay outside the gene matches. Germline V gene sequence: CDR1 MDHEN, CDR2 SYDVKM.

The chain is built from TRBV6-2 or TRBV6-3 and TRBJ1-1; D is unresolved. Trimming shortened V by 1 base and J by 0 bases, and 6 bases separated the two germline ends. The CDR3 extends over 14 amino acids. The germline V gene encodes CDR1 MNHEY and CDR2 SVGEGT. For the CDR3, the DNA is TGTGCCAGCAGTTACTTAAAGCTGAACACTGAAGCTTTCTTT. Translating gives CASSYLKLNTEAFF.

This rearrangement joins TRBV20-1 to TRBJ2-3, with unresolved D. V shed 5 bases and J shed 4 bases, with 7 bases lying between them. This CDR3 spans 11 amino acids. Germline lookup yields CDR1 DFQATT and CDR2 SNEGSKA (reference sequence). As DNA, the CDR3 is TGCAGTGCTGTGGCCCCAGATACGCAGTATTTT. Protein sequence: CSAVAPDTQYF.

This clonotype was detected a few times. The chain combines TRBV7-2 with TRBJ2-3; 11 bases agree with TRBD2. The CDR3 has 16 amino acids. Germline V gene lookup returns CDR1 SGHTA and CDR2 FQGNSA. With V trimmed by 2 bases and J by 6 bases, 7 bases remained unmatched. CDR3 region: CASSLLLAGGRDTQYF. The CDR3 coding sequence is TGTGCCAGCAGCTTATTGCTAGCGGGAGGAAGGGATACGCAGTATTTT.

This chain uses TRBV2 with TRBJ2-7; 7 bases are a match to TRBD2. Trimming at V came to 8 bases and at J to 3 bases, leaving 4 bases not matched to a gene. Germline CDR1 SNHLY, CDR2 FYNNEI. The CDR3 consists of 12 residues. As DNA, the CDR3 is TGTGCCAGCGCGGGGGAACTCTACGAGCAGTACTTC. Its protein product is CASAGELYEQYF.

This clonotype has just a few counts. The genes are TRBV5-1 and TRBJ2-1, with D possibly matching TRBD2 (5 bases). The CDR3 is made up of 15 amino acids. Looked up from germline, CDR1 is SGHRS and CDR2 is YFSETQ. The V gene lost 0 bases and the J gene lost 4 bases, with 11 bases spanning the gap. CDR3 sequence reads: CASSLVGIQYNEQFF. CDR3 sequence (DNA): TGCGCCAGCAGCTTGGTCGGGATTCAATACAATGAGCAGTTCTTC.

The chain links TRBV7-2 to TRBJ2-7; the match to TRBD2 covers 13 bases. In germline, CDR1 is SGHTA, CDR2 FQGNSA. CDR3 length equals 16 residues. Trimming removed 5 bases from V and 4 bases from J; junction bases left unmatched: 8. The chain's CDR3 is CASSREGTSGIYEQYV. Here the CDR3 DNA reads TGTGCCAGCAGCCGGGAGGGGACTAGCGGGATATACGAGCAGTACGTC.

As concerns this clonotype: Being one base from a much bigger clone, this may be a read error. The chain employs TRBV7-2 and TRBJ2-2, with D possibly called TRBD1 or TRBD2 (5 bases each). The germline V gene has CDR1 SGHTA and CDR2 FQGNSA. The CDR3 sequence is 15 residues long. V shed 5 bases and J shed 6 bases, with 16 bases lying between them. The CDR3: CASSPRQRASGELFF. The CDR3 DNA reads TGTGCCAGCAGCCCGAGACAGAGGGCATCCGGGGAGCTGTTTTTT.

This clonotype was detected a few times. An end of the junction differs from the germline gene, which may be a read error. DNA for the CDR3: TGTGCTAGCAGCAATGACCAGGGAGGGCTTTTCTTT. Protein: CASSNDQGGLFF. This chain links TRBV7-7 with TRBJ1-1, with D possibly matching TRBD1 (5 bases). The CDR3 sequence is 12 residues long. The germline V gene has CDR1 SSHAT and CDR2 FNYEAQ (reference sequence).

The chain has TRBV4-1 and TRBJ1-2; D perhaps matches TRBD1 (6 bases). The germline gives CDR1 MGHRA, CDR2 YSYEKL. V was shortened by 4 bases and J by 2 bases, with 11 bases between the two germline ends. CDR3 length: 14 amino acids. The CDR3 coding sequence is TGCGCCAGCAGCCCGGGACATACGAACTATGGCTACACCTTC. Amino acids: CASSPGHTNYGYTF.

This clonotype was detected only a few times. The CDR3: CASSLGTRANTEAFF. CDR3 DNA sequence: TGTGCCAGCAGTCTCGGTACCCGGGCGAACACTGAAGCTTTCTTT. This chain links TRBV27 with TRBJ1-1; D not certain. The CDR3 is 15 amino acids. Germline V gene lookup returns CDR1 MNHEY and CDR2 SMNVEV (reference sequence). V was cut by 5 bases and J by 1 base, with 14 bases left in between.